One and the same sample provided the 3 T cell receptor beta chains below, sequenced in a study of cytomegalovirus exposure and HLA in healthy donors (dated by TCRdb to 2016 to 2017). The library was generated by the immunoSEQ multiplex PCR assay. For the multiplex PCR, a mixture combining 60 forward primers for TCR Vbeta segments and 13 reverse primers for TCR Jbeta segments was used. Here the immuneACCESS table is served through TCRdb, limited to in-frame sequences with V and J called. Missing clones are a known gap in these copies; in checked studies unresolved V genes cover under half, and the rest lacks a known reason. The sample profile shows 150,000 to 200,000 clones; about 85% of them were found once. The top ten clones comprise about 3.8% of the sample. The sequenced material came from PBMCs. The receptors were sampled from a man aged 45-60 years in good health and CMV-seronegative.

The chain combines TRBV11-2 with TRBJ1-2; the D gene is possibly TRBD1 (6 bases). The CDR3 totals 14 residues. V dropped 0 bases and J dropped 6 bases, with 11 bases sitting between them. Germline CDR1 and CDR2: SGHAT and FQNNGV. Here the CDR3 DNA reads TGTGCCAGCAGCTTAGATCGCCGGACAGATGGCTACACCTTC. Translating gives CASSLDRRTDGYTF.

This clone was seen only a few times. The J gene is TRBJ1-1, the V gene TRBV28; 11 bases are a match to TRBD1. Trimming removed 7 bases from V and 4 bases from J; junction bases left unmatched: 5. Germline lookup yields CDR1 MDHEN and CDR2 SYDVKM. This CDR3 spans 14 amino acids. The CDR3, as DNA: TGTGCCAGCATTACCGGGACAGGGGGCACTGAAGCTTTCTTT. Translated, it gives CASITGTGGTEAFF.

The chain's CDR3 is CASSYVGRAGGFGYTF. Here the CDR3 DNA reads TGTGCCAGCAGTTACGTGGGACGGGCAGGGGGCTTTGGCTACACCTTC. This chain connects TRBV6-6 to TRBJ1-2; 8 bases line up with TRBD1. V gave up 2 bases and J gave up 7 bases; unmatched junction bases: 12. The CDR3 spans 16 residues. Germline CDR1 reads MNHNY; CDR2 reads SVGAGI (reference sequence).